This T cell receptor (beta chain) was profiled in a study of regulatory T cells in long-lasting Graves disease. In this sample, this clonotype turned up many times. Library construction for TCR beta used iRepertoire HTBI primers and Arm-PCR of CDR3 regions. Using its own MiXCR run on the multiplex PCR reads, TCRdb lists one record per CDR3 protein. The sample carries roughly 430,000 distinct CDR3 sequences, around 23% recorded once. Trimming took off 7 bases at V and 3 bases at J, with 9 bases between the two ends. The CDR3 extends over 12 amino acids. Time point in this sample: persistent/refractory GD, antithyroid drugs over 5 years with positive TRAb. From PBMCs, RNA was extracted and then used to make the TCR library. Enrollment of patients was through an endocrinology department in Xi'an, China.

This receptor was obtained from a female donor with Graves disease. The chain uses TRBV12-3 or TRBV12-4 and TRBJ1-2; D possibly corresponds to TRBD1 (5 bases). The sequencing used peripheral blood mononuclear cells (PBMCs), collected when the disease was refractory, from a patient treated with antithyroid drugs. CDR3 amino acids: CASKDSYYGYTF. CDR3 sequence (DNA): TGTGCCAGCAAAGACAGTTACTATGGCTACACCTTC.